The rows below give T cell receptor beta chains drawn from one sample of a study of T cell repertoires in cytomegalovirus infection. Using its own MiXCR run on the reads, TCRdb lists one record per CDR3 protein. Of about 490,000 distinct CDR3 sequences listed, approximately 10% were seen once; the top ten hold roughly a tenth. Sequencing was performed on PBMCs. Every receptor here comes from a human donor in good health (CMV status not recorded). Some clones in this sample may be carry-over from other donors' samples. Each CDR3 is given with its conserved first and last residue. Each record gives: clone size, V gene, D gene, J gene, CDR3 protein, CDR3 DNA. A D gene is named only where the DNA matches it firmly. Only some rows state a clone size, as once, few, many or a class for expanded clones.

many	TRBV29-1	NA	TRBJ2-7	CSVEGQGYEQYF	TGCAGCGTTGAAGGTCAGGGGTACGAGCAGTACTTC
many	TRBV29-1	NA	TRBJ1-4	CSVEANEKLFF	TGCAGCGTTGAAGCTAATGAAAAACTGTTTTTT
many	TRBV6-1	NA	TRBJ2-5	CASSPQGVLGGTQYF	TGTGCCAGCAGTCCTCAGGGGGTGTTGGGGGGGACCCAGTACTTC
few	TRBV6-5	NA	TRBJ2-3	CASRPPGALDTQYF	TGTGCCAGCAGACCCCCCGGGGCTCTTGATACGCAGTATTTT
NA	TRBV28	NA	TRBJ1-5	CASNPRPTNQPQHF	TGTGCCAGCAATCCCCGTCCCACTAATCAGCCCCAGCATTTT
many	TRBV18	NA	TRBJ1-2	CASSPVTEHNYGYTF	TGTGCCAGCTCACCGGTCACAGAACATAACTATGGCTACACCTTC
NA	TRBV10-3	TRBD1	TRBJ1-2	CAISDGQGRDYGYTF	TGTGCCATCAGTGACGGACAGGGGCGGGACTATGGCTACACCTTC
many	TRBV2	NA	TRBJ2-3	CASTSDRSTDTQYF	TGTGCCAGCACCTCGGACCGTAGCACAGATACGCAGTATTTT
many	TRBV19	NA	TRBJ1-2	CASSGEGTNYGYTF	TGTGCCAGTAGTGGAGAGGGCACTAACTATGGCTACACCTTC
NA	TRBV19	NA	TRBJ2-1	CASSMQAYNEQFF	TGTGCCAGTAGTATGCAGGCCTACAATGAGCAGTTCTTC
many	TRBV7-2	TRBD2	TRBJ2-3	CASSFLAGGTDTQYF	TGTGCCAGCAGCTTCCTAGCGGGGGGCACAGATACGCAGTATTTT
few	TRBV4-1	NA	TRBJ1-2	CASSQDSGTNYGYTF	TGCGCCAGCAGCCAAGATAGCGGGACCAACTATGGCTACACCTTC
NA	TRBV7-6	TRBD1	TRBJ2-7	CASSRQGREQYF	TGTGCCAGCAGCCGACAGGGTCGTGAGCAGTACTTC
few	TRBV10-3	NA	TRBJ2-7	CAISERTANEQYF	TGTGCCATCAGTGAGAGAACGGCTAACGAGCAGTACTTC
NA	TRBV5-5	NA	TRBJ1-1	CASSSSPGGYGTEAFF	TGTGCCAGCAGCTCCTCCCCGGGGGGTTATGGCACTGAAGCTTTCTTT
many	TRBV7-8	NA	TRBJ1-2	CASSLARGTGGYTF	TGTGCCAGCAGCTTAGCGAGGGGTACTGGTGGCTACACCTTC
few	TRBV24-1	TRBD1	TRBJ2-6	CASQGAGANVLTF	TGTGCCAGCCAGGGGGCCGGGGCCAACGTCCTGACTTTC
many	TRBV29-1	NA	TRBJ1-1	CSVRDWDTEAFF	TGCAGCGTCCGGGACTGGGACACTGAAGCTTTCTTT
NA	TRBV14	TRBD1	TRBJ2-7	CASSQGGTGTFEQYF	TGTGCCAGCAGCCAAGGCGGGACAGGGACTTTCGAGCAGTACTTC
NA	TRBV6-1	TRBD2	TRBJ2-3	CASRPLLAGDTQYF	TGTGCCAGCAGACCCCTACTAGCGGGAGATACGCAGTATTTT
many	TRBV7-3	NA	TRBJ2-1	CASSLWGAGGNEQFF	TGTGCCAGCAGCTTATGGGGGGCAGGAGGGAATGAGCAGTTCTTC
NA	TRBV28	NA	TRBJ2-7	CASSSNTGRGEQYF	TGTGCCAGCAGTTCCAACACTGGACGGGGCGAGCAGTACTTC
many	TRBV7-8	NA	TRBJ1-1	CASSKLLGNLNTEAFF	TGTGCCAGCAGCAAACTCCTCGGGAACCTGAACACTGAAGCTTTCTTT
few	TRBV5-4	TRBD2	TRBJ2-2	CASSPGGGASGELFF	TGTGCCAGCAGCCCCGGCGGGGGGGCTTCCGGGGAGCTGTTTTTT
few	TRBV30	NA	TRBJ1-5	CAWSAGTNQPQHF	TGTGCCTGGAGTGCAGGGACCAATCAGCCCCAGCATTTT
many	TRBV11-2	TRBD1	TRBJ1-5	CASSLGAGGSPQHF	TGTGCCAGCAGCTTGGGGGCAGGGGGGTCGCCCCAGCATTTT
many	TRBV28	NA	TRBJ2-3	CASSSTYRESTDTQYF	TGTGCCAGCAGTTCGACCTATCGGGAGAGCACAGATACGCAGTATTTT
NA	TRBV18	NA	TRBJ1-5	CASSPTAGVVSNQPQHF	TGTGCCAGCTCACCGACGGCAGGGGTCGTTAGCAATCAGCCCCAGCATTTT
NA	TRBV7-9	NA	TRBJ2-2	CASSLSQFNTGELFF	TGTGCCAGCAGCTTAAGTCAGTTTAACACCGGGGAGCTGTTTTTT
many	TRBV9	TRBD2	TRBJ2-1	CASSDHPSPGGGEQFF	TGTGCCAGCAGCGACCACCCGTCTCCCGGGGGGGGTGAGCAGTTCTTC
many	TRBV7-2	TRBD2	TRBJ2-7	CASSSSGDAYEQYF	TGTGCCAGCAGCTCAAGCGGGGATGCCTACGAGCAGTACTTC
many	TRBV5-4	TRBD1	TRBJ1-4	CASSLDGTGGYEKLFF	TGTGCCAGCAGCTTGGACGGGACAGGTGGTTATGAAAAACTGTTTTTT
NA	TRBV10-1	NA	TRBJ1-5	CARGGKSSNQPQHF	TGCGCCAGGGGGGGGAAAAGTAGCAATCAGCCCCAGCATTTT
many	TRBV7-8	TRBD2	TRBJ2-5	CASSSGLAGPQETQYF	TGTGCCAGCAGCTCTGGACTAGCGGGGCCTCAAGAGACCCAGTACTTC
many	TRBV5-5	NA	TRBJ1-5	CASSFSPNQPQHF	TGTGCCAGCAGCTTCAGTCCCAATCAGCCCCAGCATTTT
many	TRBV11-1	NA	TRBJ1-5	CASSLGPDQPQHF	TGTGCCAGCAGCTTAGGACCTGATCAGCCCCAGCATTTT
NA	TRBV6-5	NA	TRBJ2-5	CASSTGTTRRETQYF	TGTGCCAGCAGTACCGGGACCACGCGCCGTGAGACCCAGTACTTC
many	TRBV7-6	NA	TRBJ1-1	CASSPTGRTEAFF	TGTGCCAGCAGCCCAACAGGGAGGACTGAAGCTTTCTTT
many	TRBV6-1	NA	TRBJ1-4	CASSGYKHIGEKLFF	TGTGCCAGCAGTGGATACAAGCACATTGGGGAAAAACTGTTTTTT
many	TRBV20-1	NA	TRBJ2-6	CSAKGPGSGANVLTF	TGCAGTGCTAAGGGACCCGGCTCTGGGGCCAACGTCCTGACTTTC
many	TRBV27	TRBD2	TRBJ2-5	CASSFVPSGQETQYF	TGTGCCAGCAGTTTCGTCCCTAGCGGCCAAGAGACCCAGTACTTC
many	TRBV7-2	TRBD2	TRBJ2-7	CASSLPGLVYEQYF	TGTGCCAGCAGCCTACCCGGACTAGTCTACGAGCAGTACTTC